This T cell receptor beta chain was captured by sequencing in a study of blood T cell repertoires in COVID-19. The wider study: The United States, Italy and Spain provided the acute and convalescent COVID-19 samples. In each case, the material was cDNA or gDNA derived from T cells, B-cell-depleted T cells, or PBMCs.

Per the original data handling: Cell counts per sample came from amplifying reference gene primers. TCRdb keeps only in-frame clones here, not all; method: immunoSEQ multiplex PCR. That table gives V, J and clone size, and the DNA gave D and trimming. The table shows fewer than 350,000 clones, with around 85% occurring only once. Unmatched junction bases numbered 6, after V lost 3 bases and J lost 9 bases. The CDR3 loop spans 14 amino acids. Germline lookup yields CDR1 MNHEY and CDR2 SVGAGI. This clone has only one observation. In Seattle, patients joined the study during active infection and were tracked longitudinally.

The rearrangement uses TRBV6-5 and TRBJ2-1; 9 nucleotides match TRBD2. The receptor was isolated from a woman aged 25 to 39 with COVID-19, enrolled during active disease. Input material: peripheral blood. CDR3 nucleotides: TGTGCCAGCAGTTATGTAGCGGGGGAAGGTGAGCAGTTCTTC. This codes for CASSYVAGEGEQFF.